One and the same sample provided the 3 T cell receptor beta chains below, sequenced in a study of regulatory T cells in long-lasting Graves disease. Building of the TCR beta libraries involved iRepertoire HTBI primers and Arm-PCR of CDR3 regions. TCRdb passed the multiplex PCR reads through MiXCR, listing each CDR3 protein once. The repertoire holds around 480,000 distinct CDR3 sequences, with around 16% as singletons. Stated time point: newly diagnosed GD, antithyroid drugs for less than 3 months. The TCR library was prepared using RNA isolated from PBMCs. This same sample was also part of a study on T cells in Graves' hyperthyroidism and ophthalmopathy.

Sequenced material: peripheral blood mononuclear cells (PBMCs), taken at new diagnosis, from a patient treated with antithyroid drugs. Receptor source: a man in his forties with Graves disease.

This clonotype was recorded many times. The rearrangement uses TRBV27 and TRBJ2-7; 10 nucleotides align to TRBD1. The length of the CDR3 is 15 residues. CDR1 MNHEY and CDR2 SMNVEV come from the germline V gene (reference sequence). Unmatched junction bases numbered 7, after V lost 4 bases and J lost 4 bases. The CDR3 sequence: CASSSTPGQGYEQYF. In DNA form, the CDR3 reads TGTGCCAGCAGTTCTACTCCGGGACAGGGGTACGAGCAGTACTTC.

This sequence joins TRBV5-6 and TRBJ2-5; D not certain. The CDR3 runs 14 residues. Trimming cost V 6 bases and J 3 bases, with 15 bases left between them. Germline loops: CDR1 SGHDT, CDR2 YYEEEE. The CDR3 sequence: CASTLRSGEETQYF. The CDR3 DNA reads TGTGCCAGCACCCTTCGATCCGGAGAAGAGACCCAGTACTTC.

This clonotype was recorded many times. This chain links TRBV7-2 with TRBJ2-3; no reliable D call. CDR1 is SGHTA, CDR2 FQGNSA, per germline. The germline V and J ends were trimmed by 5 bases and 6 bases, with 9 bases remaining between them. CDR3 size: 12 residues. CDR3: CASSPTHDTQYF. The CDR3 coding sequence is TGTGCCAGCAGCCCCACCCACGATACGCAGTATTTT.